This T cell receptor (beta chain) was recorded in a study of beta chain features in type 1 diabetes. Whole-study context: Age, gender and cell yields were similar between patients and healthy donors.

The sequenced template was cDNA made from the entire isolated RNA. Produced via immunoSEQ multiplex PCR; TCRdb's table is partial and in-frame only. The sample holds a few hundred thousand clones, 11% to 15% seen once. Study observations and caveats: Moderate yet significant TCRB CDR3 shortening was seen in Type 1 diabetes patients in all four CD4+ subsets.

This clone has just a few counts. The antigen is undetermined. This sample also contains other DNA sequences that code for the same CDR3. Heparinised blood was drawn once per donor, averaging about 116 mL. It was via CD45RO/CCR7/CD25/CD127/CD95/CD27 that CD4+ naive, central memory, regulatory and stem cell-like memory cells were sorted. Each population that was sorted was more than 95% pure. Trimming took off 0 bases at V and 0 bases at J, with 5 bases between the two ends. This CDR3 region has 14 residues. CDR1 is SGHNT, CDR2 YYREEE, per germline (reference sequence). The rearrangement links TRBV5-4 to TRBJ2-3; D not resolved. The sample taken for sequencing was naive CD4+ T cells from blood. The receptor was isolated from a man aged 25 to 40 with type 1 diabetes. DNA for the CDR3: TGTGCCAGCAGCTTGGCAGGAAGCACAGATACGCAGTATTTT. Its protein is CASSLAGSTDTQYF.